The 9 T cell receptor beta chains given below trace back to one sample, sequenced in a study of post-analysis software for immune sequencing data. Notes on the study in general: With TRBV5-6, TRBV5-1 and TRBV20-1 included, about five TRBV segments were more frequent in patients than in controls.

For these receptors, no antigen is known. Carried by the TCR beta cDNA libraries were unique molecular identifiers. Each CDR3 protein is one row after TCRdb ran MiXCR on the PCR reads. The table has about 540,000 distinct CDR3 sequences, approximately 31% seen once; the top ten hold approximately 6%. Sample: blood. The receptors were sampled from a girl aged 2 to 17 with multiple sclerosis.

This clonotype was seen only a few times. The chain joins TRBV10-3 to TRBJ1-5; D is possibly TRBD1 (5 bases). The V end lost 0 bases, the J end lost 12 bases, and 12 bases lay between the germline ends. Looked up from germline, CDR1 is ENHRY and CDR2 is SYGVKD. The CDR3 totals 13 residues. The CDR3 DNA reads TGTGCCATCAGTGAGTCTCCAGGGTTCGGCCAGCATTTT. As protein: CAISESPGFGQHF.

Only a few counts were recorded for this clonotype. V usage is TRBV27 and J usage is TRBJ2-7; 7 nucleotides match TRBD2. The end of the DNA fits TRBJ2-5 better, so the J call may be wrong. Germline loops: CDR1 MNHEY, CDR2 SMNVEV (reference sequence). The CDR3 consists of 16 residues. The CDR3 bases are TGTGCCAGCAGTTTATTAATGGGGGGGGGACCAGAGACCCAGTACTTC. Its protein product is CASSLLMGGGPETQYF.

The rearrangement links TRBV10-3 to TRBJ2-1, with D possibly TRBD1 on 5 matching bases. The germline CDR1 and CDR2 sequences are ENHRY and SYGVKD. The CDR3 has 14 residues. V lost 0 bases and J 7 bases, leaving 10 bases between the germline ends. The CDR3 loop is CAISESAQGNEQFF. CDR3 nucleotide sequence: TGTGCCATCAGTGAGTCGGCTCAGGGAAATGAGCAGTTCTTC.

In this sample, this clonotype turned up a few times. The rearrangement joins TRBV6-7 to TRBJ2-7; TRBD2 might be the D (6 bases). TRBV6-7 is an ORF, and what it does is uncertain. The CDR3 loop spans 13 amino acids. Trimming left V 9 bases short and J 3 bases short, with 15 bases between. CDR3 DNA sequence: TGTGCCAGGGGAGGAACCGGGAACTACGAGCAGTACTTC. The encoded protein is CARGGTGNYEQYF.

The chain has TRBV10-2 and TRBJ2-1; D may be TRBD1 (5 bases). CDR3 length: 14 residues. The V and J ends lost 7 bases and 6 bases respectively, with 16 bases between them. CDR1 is WSHSY, CDR2 SAAADI, per germline. The CDR3 DNA is TGCGCCAGCACCGAGTACGGACAACCCAATGAGCAGTTCTTC. This sequence encodes CASTEYGQPNEQFF.

This clonotype was found a few times. The genes are TRBV10-3 and TRBJ1-3, with D possibly TRBD1 on 5 matching bases. There are 15 residues in the CDR3. Trimming left V 4 bases short and J 3 bases short, with 13 bases between. CDR1 and CDR2 from the germline V gene are ENHRY and SYGVKD. The CDR3 DNA reads as TGTGCCATCAGTGTGGGGGTAGTGAGTGGAAACACCATATATTTT. Its translation: CAISVGVVSGNTIYF.

In this sample, this clonotype turned up many times. The J gene is TRBJ2-3, the V gene TRBV7-2, with a tentative D call TRBD2 (6 bases). The V gene lost 1 base and the J gene lost 2 bases, with 10 bases spanning the gap. The CDR3 has 15 residues. The germline V gene has CDR1 SGHTA and CDR2 FQGNSA. The CDR3 DNA is TGTGCCAGCAGCTTAGGCGGGGAAAACACAGATACGCAGTATTTT. Its translation is CASSLGGENTDTQYF.

This clonotype has only a few counts. The rearrangement joins TRBV7-8 to TRBJ2-7, with D possibly matching TRBD2 (6 bases). The germline V and J ends were trimmed by 8 bases and 3 bases, with 17 bases remaining between them. Germline CDR1 reads SGHVS; CDR2 reads FQNEAQ. The length of the CDR3 is 14 residues. CDR3 region: CASANSGFSYEQYF. CDR3 nucleotides: TGTGCCAGCGCTAATAGCGGTTTTAGCTACGAGCAGTACTTC.

This clonotype was counted only a few times. The J gene is TRBJ2-5, the V gene TRBV10-3, with D possibly TRBD2 on 6 matching bases. Germline lookup yields CDR1 ENHRY and CDR2 SYGVKD. Trimming stripped 6 bases from V and 5 bases from J, with 13 bases between. CDR3 length equals 13 residues. The CDR3 protein is CAIRADSGETQYF. The CDR3, as DNA: TGTGCCATCAGGGCTGACAGCGGGGAGACCCAGTACTTC.